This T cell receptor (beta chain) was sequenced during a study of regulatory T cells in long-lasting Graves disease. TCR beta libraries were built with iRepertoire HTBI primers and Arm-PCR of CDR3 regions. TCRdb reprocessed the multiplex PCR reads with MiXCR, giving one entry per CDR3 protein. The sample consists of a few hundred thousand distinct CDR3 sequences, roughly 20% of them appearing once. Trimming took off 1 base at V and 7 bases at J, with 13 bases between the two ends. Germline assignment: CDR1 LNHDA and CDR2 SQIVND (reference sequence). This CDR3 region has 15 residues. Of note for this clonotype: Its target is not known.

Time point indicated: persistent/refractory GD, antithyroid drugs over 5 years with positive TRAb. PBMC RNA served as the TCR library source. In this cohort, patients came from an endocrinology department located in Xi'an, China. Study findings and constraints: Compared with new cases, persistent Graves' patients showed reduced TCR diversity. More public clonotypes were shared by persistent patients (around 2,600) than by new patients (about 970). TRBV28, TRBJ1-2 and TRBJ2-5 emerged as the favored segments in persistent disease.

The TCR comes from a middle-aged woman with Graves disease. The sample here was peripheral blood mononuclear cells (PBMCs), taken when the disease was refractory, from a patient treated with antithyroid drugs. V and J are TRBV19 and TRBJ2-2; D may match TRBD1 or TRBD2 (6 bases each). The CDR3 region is CASSIVPGAYGELFF. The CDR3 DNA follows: TGTGCCAGTAGTATAGTCCCGGGGGCCTACGGGGAGCTGTTTTTT.